Sequencing of this T cell receptor beta chain was carried out in a study of T cells in Graves' hyperthyroidism and ophthalmopathy. The CDR3 loop spans 17 amino acids. Per the germline V gene, CDR1 is SGHRS and CDR2 is YFSETQ. The trim removed 4 bases at V and 5 bases at J, leaving 17 bases unmatched. Amplification targeted TCR beta CDR3 regions from RNA transcripts. The HTBI primer set was used in a first-round RT-PCR of the TCR CDR3. MiXCR, run by TCRdb on the multiplex PCR reads, gives a single entry per CDR3 protein. Of 700,000 or so distinct CDR3 sequences listed, approximately 16% are singletons.

This clonotype was obtained from a man between 18 and 29 years old with Graves' hyperthyroidism. What was sequenced was blood. J is TRBJ2-5 and V is TRBV5-1; 7 bases agree with TRBD2. This CDR3 is CASSPSPSGNFGETQYF. The CDR3 DNA sequence: TGCGCCAGCAGCCCTTCGCCTAGCGGCAACTTTGGGGAGACCCAGTACTTC.